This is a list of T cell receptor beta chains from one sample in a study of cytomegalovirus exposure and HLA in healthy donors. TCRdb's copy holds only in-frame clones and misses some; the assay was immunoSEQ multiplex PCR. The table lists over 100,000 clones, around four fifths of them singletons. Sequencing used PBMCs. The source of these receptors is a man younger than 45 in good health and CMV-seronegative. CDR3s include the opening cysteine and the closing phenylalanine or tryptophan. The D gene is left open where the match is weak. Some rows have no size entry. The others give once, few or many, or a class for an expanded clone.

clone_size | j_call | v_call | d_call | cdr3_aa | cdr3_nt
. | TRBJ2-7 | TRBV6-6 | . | CASSRPGVQNEQYF | TGTGCCAGCAGTCGCCCAGGGGTGCAGAACGAGCAGTACTTC
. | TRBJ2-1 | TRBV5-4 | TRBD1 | CASSLRDRVYNEQFF | TGTGCCAGCAGCTTACGGGACAGGGTCTACAATGAGCAGTTCTTC
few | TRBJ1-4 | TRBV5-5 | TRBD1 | CASSDYRDRGEKLFF | TGTGCCAGCAGCGATTACCGGGACAGGGGCGAAAAACTGTTTTTT
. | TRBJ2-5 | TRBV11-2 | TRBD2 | CASSWGGSGGETQYF | TGTGCCAGCAGCTGGGGTGGTAGCGGGGGAGAGACCCAGTACTTC
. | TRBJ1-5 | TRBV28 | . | CASSPEDSNQPQHF | TGTGCCAGCAGCCCCGAGGATAGCAATCAGCCCCAGCATTTT
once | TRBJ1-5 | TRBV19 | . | CASSIGEGRHRIYSNQPQHF | TGTGCCAGTAGTATAGGGGAGGGGAGACACAGGATCTATAGCAATCAGCCCCAGCATTTT
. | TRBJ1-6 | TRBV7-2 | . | CASSLTGVISSPLHF | TGTGCCAGCAGCTTAACCGGGGTGATTTCTTCACCCCTCCACTTT
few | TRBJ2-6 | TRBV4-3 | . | CASSQDLWDTAVLTF | TGCGCCAGCAGCCAAGATCTTTGGGACACCGCTGTCCTGACTTTC
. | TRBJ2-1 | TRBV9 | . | CASSLQVGLLGDEQFF | TGTGCCAGCAGCCTCCAGGTTGGGCTCCTCGGCGATGAGCAGTTCTTC
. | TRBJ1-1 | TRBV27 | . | CASSPGTLLEAFF | TGTGCCAGCAGTCCCGGGACACTTCTTGAAGCTTTCTTT
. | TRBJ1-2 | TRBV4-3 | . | CASSQEFAQGYGYTF | TGCGCCAGCAGCCAAGAATTCGCACAGGGTTATGGCTACACCTTC
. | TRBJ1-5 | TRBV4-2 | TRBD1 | CASSPRGQGGQPQHF | TGTGCCAGCAGCCCGCGGGGACAGGGTGGTCAGCCCCAGCATTTT
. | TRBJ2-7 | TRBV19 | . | CASSVAGGAYEQYF | TGTGCCAGTAGCGTGGCCGGAGGGGCCTACGAGCAGTACTTC
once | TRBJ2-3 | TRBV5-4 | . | CASSRWTGNTDTQYF | TGTGCCAGCAGTCGTTGGACTGGCAACACAGATACGCAGTATTTT
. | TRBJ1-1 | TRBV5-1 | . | CASSLEGLNTEAFF | TGCGCCAGCAGCTTGGAGGGGTTGAACACTGAAGCTTTCTTT
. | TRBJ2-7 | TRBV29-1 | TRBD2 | CSVHLRGTYEQYF | TGCAGCGTTCACTTGCGGGGGACCTACGAGCAGTACTTC
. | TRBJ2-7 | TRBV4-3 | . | CASSQDGRAAYEQYF | TGCGCCAGCAGCCAAGATGGCAGGGCAGCCTACGAGCAGTACTTC